This entry lists 18 T cell receptor beta chains sequenced from one sample in a study of monozygotic twins with inflammatory bowel disease. Each CDR3 protein gets one entry in TCRdb, which reprocessed the 5' RACE reads and gives no DNA. In total, the table holds about 110,000 distinct CDR3 sequences. Sequenced input: blood. Receptors were obtained from a human donor with ulcerative colitis or Crohn's disease, or a healthy co-twin of an affected twin (not recorded which).

The gene calls are TRBV6-1 and TRBJ2-5; TCRdb gives TRBD2 as the D gene, but with no DNA this cannot be confirmed. Germline CDR1 and CDR2: MNHNS and SASEGT. CDR3 length: 14 residues. Here the CDR3 reads CASSVASGQETQYF.

V and J are TRBV28 and TRBJ1-4. Germline V gives CDR1 MDHEN, CDR2 SYDVKM. The CDR3 spans 14 residues. CDR3 protein: CASSSTTTNEKLFF.

This chain joins TRBV5-1 and TRBJ1-3. The CDR3 has 15 residues. CDR1 is SGHRS and CDR2 is YFSETQ in the germline V gene. The CDR3 loop is CASSFDFTSGNTIYF. The variable domain in full, with the rest retrieved from reference TRBV5-1 and TRBJ1-3, is KAGVTQTPRYLIKTRGQQVTLSCSPISGHRSVSWYQQTPGQGLQFLFEYFSETQRNKGNFPGRFSGRQFSNSRSEMNVSTLELGDSALYLCASSFDFTSGNTIYFGEGSWLTVV.

The V call is TRBV5-4, the J call TRBJ2-7; the TCRdb D gene call, TRBD1, has no DNA to confirm it. The CDR3 loop spans 16 amino acids. From germline, CDR1 is SGHNT and CDR2 YYREEE (reference sequence). This CDR3 reads CASSLPTGGDSYEQYF.

The V and J genes are TRBV7-2 and TRBJ2-5; TCRdb names TRBD2, which stays unverified in the absence of DNA. In germline, CDR1 is SGHTA, CDR2 FQGNSA. The CDR3 totals 15 residues. This CDR3 is CASSLRGLAGETQYF.

The genes are TRBV7-9 and TRBJ1-1. The germline gives CDR1 SEHNR, CDR2 FQNEAQ (reference sequence). CDR3 length: 14 amino acids. This CDR3 is CASSPHYTNTEAFF.

The chain combines TRBV7-2 with TRBJ2-5. The CDR3 is made up of 15 amino acids. Germline V gene sequence: CDR1 SGHTA, CDR2 FQGNSA. The chain's CDR3 is CASSLVSAGRETQYF.

The chain combines TRBV28 with TRBJ2-5; as DNA is missing, the TRBD2 call by TCRdb cannot be tested. This CDR3 is built from 15 residues. Germline CDR1 reads MDHEN; CDR2 reads SYDVKM. The CDR3 spells CATQTSGGGKQTQYF.

The V and J genes are TRBV12-3 or TRBV12-4 and TRBJ2-2; TCRdb's D call, TRBD1, is unchecked because there is no DNA. The CDR3 is 13 residues long. The CDR3 spells CASRWGGAGELFF.

The chain uses TRBV19 and TRBJ2-1. The germline V gene encodes CDR1 LNHDA and CDR2 SQIVND (reference sequence). This CDR3 is built from 15 residues. This CDR3 is CASSIGSTSYNEQFF.

This chain links TRBV28 with TRBJ1-2; the TCRdb D gene call, TRBD1, has no DNA to confirm it. CDR3 size: 19 residues. Per the germline V gene, CDR1 is MDHEN and CDR2 is SYDVKM. The CDR3 protein is CASSFIYRWGSMAPYGYTF.

The CDR3 loop reads CASQPGTANIQYF. The rearrangement uses TRBV7-8 and TRBJ2-4; without DNA, the TCRdb call of TRBD1 cannot be checked. Germline lookup yields CDR1 SGHVS and CDR2 FQNEAQ. The CDR3 consists of 13 residues.

The chain uses TRBV4-3 and TRBJ2-7; no DNA is available, so the TRBD1 call from TCRdb remains unchecked. The V gene's germline CDR1 is LGHNA and CDR2 YSLEER. The CDR3 totals 16 residues. The CDR3 here is CASSQESRTGAYEQYF.

The CDR3 region is CASSLEGETQYF. This chain uses TRBV5-1 with TRBJ2-5; the D call of TRBD2 rests on TCRdb alone, since no DNA is present to check it. CDR3 length: 12 residues. In germline, CDR1 is SGHRS, CDR2 YFSETQ.

This chain connects TRBV27 to TRBJ2-2. Germline CDR1 and CDR2: MNHEY and SMNVEV (reference sequence). This CDR3 is 16 amino acids long. The CDR3 reads CASSLRTPRYSGELFF.

This chain links TRBV18 with TRBJ2-7. The germline V gene encodes CDR1 KGHSH and CDR2 LQKENI. CDR3 length: 13 residues. CDR3 in amino acids: CASSLYFRDEQYF.

The CDR3 sequence is CASSISGTALNTGELFF. The rearrangement uses TRBV19 and TRBJ2-2; lacking DNA, the TRBD1 call made by TCRdb goes unchecked. The V gene's germline CDR1 is LNHDA and CDR2 SQIVND (reference sequence). The CDR3 loop spans 17 amino acids.

The chain combines TRBV20-1 with TRBJ2-4. The germline V gene encodes CDR1 DFQATT and CDR2 SNEGSKA (reference sequence). There are 14 residues in the CDR3. CDR3 residues: CSASPDPAKNIQYF.